The 2 T cell receptor beta chains below come from one sample, sequenced in a study of regulatory T cells in long-lasting Graves disease. With iRepertoire HTBI primers and Arm-PCR of CDR3 regions, TCR beta libraries were built. TCRdb re-derived calls from the multiplex PCR reads in MiXCR, one entry per CDR3 protein. The sample includes around 460,000 distinct CDR3 sequences, about 20% of them seen just once. The time point denotes: persistent/refractory GD, antithyroid drugs over 5 years with positive TRAb. Preparation of the TCR library used RNA extracted from PBMCs. Material: peripheral blood mononuclear cells (PBMCs), obtained when the disease was refractory, from a patient treated with antithyroid drugs. These TCRs come from a female donor with Graves disease.

The chain carries TRBV29-1 and TRBJ1-4, with D possibly TRBD1 on 6 matching bases. The V gene lost 3 bases and the J gene lost 12 bases, with 11 bases spanning the gap. CDR1 and CDR2 from the germline V gene are SQVTM and ANQGSEA. The CDR3 totals 11 residues. The CDR3 reads CSVETGEELFF. The DNA for the CDR3 is TGCAGCGTTGAGACAGGCGAGGAACTGTTTTTT. The variable domain in full, with the rest retrieved from reference TRBV29-1 and TRBJ1-4, is SAVISQKPSRDICQRGTSLTIQCQVDSQVTMMFWYRQQPGQSLTLIATANQGSEATYESGFVIDKFPISRPNLTFSTLTVSNMSPEDSSIYLCSVETGEELFFGSGTQLSVL.

This clonotype has just a few counts. The J gene is TRBJ2-3, the V gene TRBV6-2 or TRBV6-3; D is unresolved. With 4 bases removed from V and 8 bases from J, the gap between germline ends came to 4 bases. The CDR3 sequence is 10 residues long. The germline V gene encodes CDR1 MNHEY and CDR2 SVGEGT. In DNA form, the CDR3 reads TGTGCCAGCAGTTCCGCTACGCAGTATTTT. This codes for CASSSATQYF.